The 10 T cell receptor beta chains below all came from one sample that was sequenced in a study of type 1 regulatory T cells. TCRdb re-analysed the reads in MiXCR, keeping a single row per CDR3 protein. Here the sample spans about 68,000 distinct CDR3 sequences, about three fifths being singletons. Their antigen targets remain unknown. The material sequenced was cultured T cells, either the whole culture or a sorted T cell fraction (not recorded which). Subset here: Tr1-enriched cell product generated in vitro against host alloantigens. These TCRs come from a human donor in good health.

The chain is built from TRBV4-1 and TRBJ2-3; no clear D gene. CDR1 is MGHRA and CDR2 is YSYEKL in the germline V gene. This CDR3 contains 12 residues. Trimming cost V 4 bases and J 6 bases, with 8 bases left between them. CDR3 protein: CASSPTSDTQYF. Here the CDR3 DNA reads TGCGCCAGCAGCCCGACGTCGGATACGCAGTATTTT.

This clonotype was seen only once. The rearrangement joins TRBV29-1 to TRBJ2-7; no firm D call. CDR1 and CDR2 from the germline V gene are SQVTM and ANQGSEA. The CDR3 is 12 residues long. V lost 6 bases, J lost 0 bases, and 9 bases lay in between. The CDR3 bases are TGCAGCGTGGTAGGCGCCTCCTACGAGCAGTACTTC. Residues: CSVVGASYEQYF.

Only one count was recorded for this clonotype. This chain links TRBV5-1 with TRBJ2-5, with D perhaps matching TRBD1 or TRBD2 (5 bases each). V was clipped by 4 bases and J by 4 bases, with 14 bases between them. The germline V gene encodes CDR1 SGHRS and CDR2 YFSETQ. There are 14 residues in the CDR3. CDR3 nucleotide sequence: TGCGCCAGCAGCGGACTCCGGGACGGAGAGACCCAGTACTTC. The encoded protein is CASSGLRDGETQYF. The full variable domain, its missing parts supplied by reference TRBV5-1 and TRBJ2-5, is KAGVTQTPRYLIKTRGQQVTLSCSPISGHRSVSWYQQTPGQGLQFLFEYFSETQRNKGNFPGRFSGRQFSNSRSEMNVSTLELGDSALYLCASSGLRDGETQYFGPGTRLLVL.

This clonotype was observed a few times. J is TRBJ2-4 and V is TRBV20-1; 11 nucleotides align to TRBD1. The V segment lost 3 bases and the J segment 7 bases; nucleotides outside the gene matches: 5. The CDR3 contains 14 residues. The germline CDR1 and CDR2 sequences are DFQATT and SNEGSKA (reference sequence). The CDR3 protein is CSASFRDRGNIQYF. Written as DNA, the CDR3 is TGCAGTGCTAGTTTCCGGGACAGGGGGAACATTCAGTACTTC.

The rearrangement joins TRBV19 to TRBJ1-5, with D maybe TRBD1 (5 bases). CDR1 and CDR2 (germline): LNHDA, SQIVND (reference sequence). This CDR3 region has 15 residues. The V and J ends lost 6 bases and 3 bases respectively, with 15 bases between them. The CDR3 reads CASSSWTPPNQPQHF. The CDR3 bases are TGTGCCAGTAGCAGTTGGACACCGCCCAATCAGCCCCAGCATTTT.

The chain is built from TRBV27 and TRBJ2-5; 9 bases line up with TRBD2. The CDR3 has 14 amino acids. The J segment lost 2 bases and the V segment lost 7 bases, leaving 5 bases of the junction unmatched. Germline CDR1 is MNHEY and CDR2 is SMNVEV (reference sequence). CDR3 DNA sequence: TGTGCCAGCAAATCGACTAGCGGACAAGAGACCCAGTACTTC. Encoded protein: CASKSTSGQETQYF.

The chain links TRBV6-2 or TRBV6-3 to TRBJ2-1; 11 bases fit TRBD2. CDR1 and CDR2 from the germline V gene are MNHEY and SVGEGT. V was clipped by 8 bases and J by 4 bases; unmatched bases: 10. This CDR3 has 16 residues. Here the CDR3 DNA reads TGTGCCAGCCGCCCTTTTGGGACTAGCGGTTACAATGAGCAGTTCTTC. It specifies CASRPFGTSGYNEQFF.

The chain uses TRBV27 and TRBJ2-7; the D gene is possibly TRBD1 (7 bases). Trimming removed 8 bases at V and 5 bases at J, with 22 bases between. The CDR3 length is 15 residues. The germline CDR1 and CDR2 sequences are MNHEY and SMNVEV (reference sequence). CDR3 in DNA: TGTGCCAGCCAAGACAGGGAGGCGTTTAGCGACGAGCAGTACTTC. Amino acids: CASQDREAFSDEQYF.

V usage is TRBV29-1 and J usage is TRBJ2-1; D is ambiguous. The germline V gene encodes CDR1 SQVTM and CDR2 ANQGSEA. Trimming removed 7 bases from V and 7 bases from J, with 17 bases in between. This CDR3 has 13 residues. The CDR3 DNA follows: TGCAGCGACCGGCCCCTTCGTGGGAATGAGCAGTTCTTC. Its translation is CSDRPLRGNEQFF.

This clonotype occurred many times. CDR3 in DNA: TGCAGTGCTAGAGAACTAGCGGGAAGGGAGCAGTACTTC. This gives the protein CSARELAGREQYF. The chain combines TRBV20-1 with TRBJ2-7; 10 nucleotides line up with TRBD2. CDR1 is DFQATT and CDR2 is SNEGSKA in the germline V gene (reference sequence). The CDR3 has 13 residues. V lost 0 bases, J lost 7 bases, and 3 bases stayed unmatched.